Following are 10 T cell receptor beta chains from one sample sequenced in a study of CD8+CD57+ T cells in acquired aplastic anemia (dated by TCRdb to 2017 to 2018). The instrument was an Illumina HiSeq 2000. Genomic DNA was used as template for profiling of TCR beta VDJ combinations and CDR3 sequences. TCRdb ran its own pipeline on the public reads, namely fastp trimming at Q25 and MiXCR clone calling, and kept in-frame beta chains. Rows matching on CDR3 protein sequence are summarized as one entry with the most common DNA and genes. This sample has a few hundred thousand distinct CDR3 sequences in its table, and around 68% of those were observed once. 4% of the sample is taken by the ten largest. Sequencing was carried out using sorted CD4+, CD8+, or CD8+CD57+ T cells (not recorded which) from PBMCs. All receptors come from a human donor in good health, serving as a control.

V usage is TRBV25-1 and J usage is TRBJ1-2, with no clear D. Germline CDR1 MGHDK, CDR2 SYGVNS. CDR3 size: 16 residues. The V gene lost 7 bases and the J gene lost 3 bases, with 21 bases spanning the gap. CDR3 in DNA: TGTGCCAGCACCGAAAGGTTAGGGAATTGGGACTATGGCTACACCTTC. Residues: CASTERLGNWDYGYTF.

This clonotype was counted once. The chain is built from TRBV13 and TRBJ2-4, with a weak D call TRBD2 (6 bases). The CDR3 extends over 12 amino acids. Trimming pared 2 bases from V and 8 bases from J, leaving 7 bases between. Germline V gene lookup returns CDR1 PRHDT and CDR2 FYEKMQ (reference sequence). The CDR3 DNA reads as TGTGCCAGCAGCTTACGGAGGGACATTCAGTACTTC. The encoded protein is CASSLRRDIQYF.

This clonotype was detected once. The chain has TRBV12-3 or TRBV12-4 and TRBJ1-5; 10 bases line up with TRBD1. V lost 6 bases to trimming and J lost 4 bases; unmatched junction nucleotides: 9. The CDR3 spans 16 residues. Here the CDR3 DNA reads TGTGCCAGCAGATCAGCCCGGGACAGGGGAAATCAGCCCCAGCATTTT. Protein product: CASRSARDRGNQPQHF.

The chain uses TRBV7-3 and TRBJ1-6; no clear D. Trimming left V 6 bases short and J 6 bases short, with 12 bases between. The V gene's germline CDR1 is SGHTA and CDR2 FQGTGA. The CDR3 runs to 14 residues. The CDR3 coding sequence is TGTGCCAGCAGTTACGTGGGAGGTAATTCACCCCTCCACTTT. Residues: CASSYVGGNSPLHF.

The J gene is TRBJ1-2, the V gene TRBV20-1; D uncertain. In germline, CDR1 is DFQATT, CDR2 SNEGSKA (reference sequence). Trimming took off 5 bases at V and 3 bases at J, with 19 bases between the two ends. The CDR3 totals 15 residues. The CDR3: CSAPSDGNKHYGYTF. The DNA of the CDR3 is TGCAGTGCTCCTTCGGACGGGAACAAACACTATGGCTACACCTTC.

This clonotype has a single count. The rearrangement joins TRBV7-2 to TRBJ2-7; 11 bases fit TRBD2. V trimming: 5 bases; J trimming: 7 bases; junction bases outside the gene matches: 10. The CDR3 is 15 residues long. Germline-derived CDR1 and CDR2 are SGHTA and FQGNSA. The CDR3 loop reads CASSVTSGGVLEQYF. CDR3 DNA sequence: TGTGCCAGCAGCGTAACTAGCGGGGGTGTCTTAGAGCAGTACTTC.

The rearrangement uses TRBV12-3 or TRBV12-4 and TRBJ2-7; no definite D call. This CDR3 comprises 9 residues. V lost 7 bases and J lost 7, with 5 bases in between. This chain's CDR3 is CASMGEQYF. The CDR3 nucleotides are TGTGCCAGCATGGGTGAGCAGTACTTC.

The chain couples TRBV5-1 to TRBJ2-3; 7 bases are a match to TRBD2. V lost 4 bases, J lost 4 bases, and 9 bases stayed unmatched. The CDR3 has 15 residues. The germline gives CDR1 SGHRS, CDR2 YFSETQ. The CDR3: CASSLEGSGADTQYF. The CDR3 nucleotides are TGCGCCAGCAGCCTGGAGGGCAGCGGGGCAGATACGCAGTATTTT.

This clonotype was detected many times. This sequence joins TRBV7-3 and TRBJ2-2, with a possible D match to TRBD1 (6 bases). The V gene's germline CDR1 is SGHTA and CDR2 FQGTGA. The CDR3 length is 14 residues. V shed 6 bases and J shed 4 bases, with 12 bases lying between them. DNA for the CDR3: TGTGCCAGCAGGCTGGGGGCGGTCACCGGGGAGCTGTTTTTT. Amino acid sequence: CASRLGAVTGELFF.

This clonotype was recorded once. This sequence joins TRBV5-1 and TRBJ1-2, with 7 positions matching TRBD1. The CDR3 runs 16 residues. Germline values: CDR1 SGHRS, CDR2 YFSETQ. Germline trimming cut 4 bases from V and 4 bases from J; bases unmatched to any gene: 13. The CDR3 sequence is CASSDLQGIGIYGYTF. CDR3 bases: TGCGCCAGCAGCGACTTACAGGGGATCGGGATCTATGGCTACACCTTC.